The entry below gives a single T cell receptor (beta chain) sequence along with its context. This entry is derived from a study of control samples from healthy donors and cancer patients. The CDR3 contains 13 residues. V was clipped by 6 bases and J by 6 bases; unmatched bases: 5. Produced via immunoSEQ multiplex PCR; TCRdb's table is partial and in-frame only. Of roughly 130,000 clones in the sample, just over 90% were seen once. This receptor was identified in a man aged 50 or older with head and neck cancer. The V call is TRBV12-3 or TRBV12-4, the J call TRBJ1-5, with 7 positions matching TRBD1. Sequences were obtained from PBMCs. This CDR3 is CASRGTAGQPQHF. In DNA, the CDR3 is TGTGCCAGCAGGGGGACAGCCGGTCAGCCCCAGCATTTT.